This T cell receptor (beta chain) was found in a study of cytomegalovirus exposure and HLA in healthy donors. The CDR3 is made up of 14 amino acids. Germline V gives CDR1 SGDLS, CDR2 YYNGEE. Trimming removed 0 bases at V and 4 bases at J, with 10 bases between. Healthy bone marrow donors made up the cohort. Use of 60 Vbeta and 13 Jbeta primers characterized the PCR. Clones were read by immunoSEQ multiplex PCR, and TCRdb kept only the in-frame ones, dropping some. This sample lists 150,000 or so clones; its ten largest clones have around 1.6%. The source of this sequence is a woman in her 50s in good health and CMV-seronegative. This rearrangement joins TRBV9 to TRBJ1-1, with a tentative D call TRBD1 (5 bases). Input material: PBMCs. The CDR3 DNA is TGTGCCAGCAGCGTAGGACAGTTTACCACTGAAGCTTTCTTT. Protein product: CASSVGQFTTEAFF. Looking up the rest from reference TRBV9 and TRBJ1-1 gives the full variable domain: DSGVTQTPKHLITATGQRVTLRCSPRSGDLSVYWYQQSLDQGLQFLIQYYNGEERAKGNILERFSAQQFPDLHSELNLSSLELGDSALYFCASSVGQFTTEAFFGQGTRLTVV.